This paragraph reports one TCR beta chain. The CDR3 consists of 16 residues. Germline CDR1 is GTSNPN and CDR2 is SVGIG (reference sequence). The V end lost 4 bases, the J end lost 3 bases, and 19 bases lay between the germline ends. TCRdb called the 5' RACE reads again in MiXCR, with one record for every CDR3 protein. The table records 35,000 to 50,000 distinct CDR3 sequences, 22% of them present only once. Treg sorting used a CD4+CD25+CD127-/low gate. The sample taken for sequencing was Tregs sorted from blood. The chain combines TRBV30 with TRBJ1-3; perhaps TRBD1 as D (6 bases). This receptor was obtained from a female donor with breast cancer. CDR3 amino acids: CAWTGAQGLNGNTIYF. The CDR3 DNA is TGTGCCTGGACGGGGGCCCAGGGGCTAAATGGAAACACCATATATTTT.